This T cell receptor beta chain originates from a study of blood T cell repertoires in COVID-19. Study context: PBMCs, B-cell-depleted T cells, or T cells were the source of the cDNA or gDNA that made up the material.

Seattle patients were enrolled while actively infected and followed longitudinally. TCRdb keeps only in-frame clones here, not all; method: immunoSEQ multiplex PCR. Of about 360,000 clones detected, 86% appear once; the ten largest clones hold about 7.6%. Trimming pared 2 bases from V and 2 bases from J, leaving 18 bases between. This CDR3 spans 17 amino acids. CDR1 is SGHTA and CDR2 is FQGTGA in the germline V gene. This clone was recorded once. The clonotype comes from a woman between 55 and 75 years old with COVID-19, enrolled during active disease. The V and J genes are TRBV7-3 and TRBJ1-2; unclear D gene. The sample consisted of peripheral blood. CDR3 in DNA: TGTGCCAGCAGCTTACAGAGGTTAACCTCCCCGAACTATGGCTACACCTTC. Amino acids: CASSLQRLTSPNYGYTF.